This is a list of T cell receptor beta chains from one sample in a study of shared clonotypes between healthy human individuals. Sequencing was performed with immunoSEQ multiplex PCR; in TCRdb, only in-frame clones are kept and a portion is missing. Of 2 million to 2.5 million clones listed, about 93% are singletons. Sequenced material: naive CD8+ T cells from PBMCs. These receptors all come from a man aged 18 to 35 in good health. Some clones in this sample may be carry-over from other donors' samples. The CDR3 runs from the conserved cysteine through the conserved F or W. Fields, in order: V gene, clone size, D gene, J gene, CDR3 protein, CDR3 DNA. The D gene is left open where the match is weak. A row's size may be missing; if present it is once, few, many or a size class.

>TRBV28|-|-|TRBJ2-1
CASSRLINSYNEQFF
TGTGCCAGCAGTCGTCTAATCAACTCCTACAATGAGCAGTTCTTC
>TRBV7-2|few|-|TRBJ1-1
CASSRWDTEAFF
TGTGCCAGCAGCCGATGGGACACTGAAGCTTTCTTT
>TRBV27|-|-|TRBJ2-7
CASSLWDGYEQYF
TGTGCCAGCAGTTTGTGGGACGGCTACGAGCAGTACTTC
>TRBV2|-|-|TRBJ2-1
CASSEEALSYNEQFF
TGTGCCAGCAGTGAAGAGGCTCTCTCCTACAATGAGCAGTTCTTC
>TRBV7-9|-|-|TRBJ2-7
CASSSTRFSGSYEQYF
TGTGCCAGCAGCTCGACTAGATTTTCGGGCTCCTACGAGCAGTACTTC
>TRBV5-6|-|-|TRBJ2-3
CASSLGGVKDTQYF
TGTGCCAGCAGCTTGGGGGGAGTTAAAGATACGCAGTATTTT
>TRBV27|once|-|TRBJ2-2
CASSSYGELFF
TGTGCCAGCAGTTCGTACGGGGAGCTGTTTTTT
>TRBV27|-|-|TRBJ2-2
CASSSRLVDTGELFF
TGTGCCAGCAGTTCCCGACTAGTTGACACCGGGGAGCTGTTTTTT
>TRBV15|-|TRBD1|TRBJ1-2
CATSRDKVSGTAYGYTF
TGTGCCACCAGCAGAGATAAGGTTTCAGGGACAGCCTATGGCTACACCTTC
>TRBV2|-|TRBD1|TRBJ1-2
CASNGQGDGSGYTF
TGTGCCAGCAACGGACAGGGTGATGGAAGTGGCTACACCTTC
>TRBV27|-|-|TRBJ1-4
CASRVGTPGEKLFF
TGTGCCAGCAGGGTCGGGACCCCGGGTGAAAAACTGTTTTTT
>TRBV19|-|-|TRBJ1-5
CASSILGAGSNQPQHF
TGTGCCAGTAGTATTCTGGGGGCAGGTAGCAATCAGCCCCAGCATTTT
>TRBV19|once|-|TRBJ2-2
CASRAGELFF
TGTGCCAGCAGGGCCGGGGAGCTGTTTTTT
>TRBV12-5|once|TRBD1|TRBJ1-2
CASGLVLGSEGQNYGYTF
TGTGCTAGTGGTTTGGTACTAGGTTCCGAGGGACAGAACTATGGCTACACCTTC
>TRBV27|once|-|TRBJ2-7
CASSFLGVPEQYF
TGTGCCAGCAGTTTTCTTGGGGTACCCGAGCAGTACTTC
>TRBV27|-|TRBD2|TRBJ2-7
CASSLGSGTGNYEQYF
TGTGCCAGCAGTTTAGGTAGCGGGACGGGGAACTACGAGCAGTACTTC
>TRBV9|-|-|TRBJ2-7
CASSKLTGTGEQYF
TGTGCCAGCAGCAAATTGACAGGGACTGGGGAGCAGTACTTC
>TRBV28|-|-|TRBJ1-2
CASSLQGNYGYTF
TGTGCCAGCAGTTTACAGGGGAACTATGGCTACACCTTC
>TRBV7-2|-|TRBD2|TRBJ2-7
CASSPGTSGTDEQYF
TGTGCCAGCAGCCCAGGGACTAGCGGGACGGACGAGCAGTACTTC
>TRBV19|few|-|TRBJ1-1
CASSIDSATRGAFF
TGTGCCAGTAGTATAGATTCGGCGACGAGGGGAGCTTTCTTT
>TRBV27|-|TRBD1|TRBJ2-7
CASSPGTGSFYEQYF
TGTGCCAGCAGTCCTGGGACAGGGTCATTCTACGAGCAGTACTTC
>TRBV4-1|-|-|TRBJ2-1
CASSQIRSLEQFF
TGCGCCAGCAGCCAGATCAGAAGTCTAGAGCAGTTCTTC
>TRBV19|-|-|TRBJ1-2
CASSIDEFPYGYTF
TGTGCCAGTAGTATAGATGAATTTCCCTATGGCTACACCTTC
>TRBV10-2|-|TRBD2|TRBJ2-7
CASSHGLAGSYEQYF
TGCGCCAGCAGCCATGGACTAGCGGGCTCCTACGAGCAGTACTTC
>TRBV30|few|-|TRBJ1-1
CAWDRQYPEAFF
TGTGCCTGGGACAGGCAATACCCTGAAGCTTTCTTT
>TRBV27|-|TRBD2|TRBJ2-7
CASSLVLAGGVYEQYF
TGTGCCAGCAGTTTAGTACTAGCGGGAGGTGTGTACGAGCAGTACTTC
>TRBV19|-|-|TRBJ1-1
CASSILGLYTEAFF
TGTGCCAGTAGTATCCTAGGGTTATACACTGAAGCTTTCTTT
>TRBV6-5|-|-|TRBJ1-1
CASRGGLRAFF
TGTGCCAGCAGGGGAGGCTTACGGGCTTTCTTT
>TRBV6-6|-|TRBD2|TRBJ2-2
CASFEREGANTGELFF
TGTGCCAGCTTTGAGCGGGAGGGGGCTAACACCGGGGAGCTGTTTTTT
>TRBV15|-|-|TRBJ1-1
CATSRQGWTEAFF
TGTGCCACCAGCAGACAGGGTTGGACTGAAGCTTTCTTT
>TRBV2|-|TRBD2|TRBJ2-1
CASSRLASPINEQFF
TGTGCCAGCAGTCGACTAGCGAGCCCTATCAATGAGCAGTTCTTC
>TRBV9|-|TRBD2|TRBJ2-5
CASSGGTSGRETQYF
TGTGCCAGCAGCGGAGGGACTAGCGGGAGAGAGACCCAGTACTTC